This T cell receptor (beta chain) was sequenced for a study of control samples from healthy donors and cancer patients. The method was immunoSEQ multiplex PCR; TCRdb's version includes in-frame clones alone and lacks a portion of them. The sample lists 60,000 to 85,000 clones, around 94% occurring once. The CDR3 extends over 12 amino acids. V was trimmed by 3 bases and J by 5 bases, leaving 7 bases between them. The germline CDR1 and CDR2 sequences are LNHDA and SQIVND (reference sequence). The TCR comes from a woman aged 60-70 years in good health. The chain links TRBV19 to TRBJ2-5; D call uncertain. What was sequenced was blood. CDR3: CASSMGWETQYF. The CDR3 bases are TGTGCCAGTAGTATGGGGTGGGAGACCCAGTACTTC.